This T cell receptor beta chain was identified in a study of blood T cells in healthy people across ages. Comments on this clonotype: Its specificity is unknown.

Next came a second PCR, run for roughly 7 to 12 cycles, which used a sample-barcoded 5' primer along with a J-beta primer mix. TCRdb reprocessed the 5' RACE reads with MiXCR, giving one entry per CDR3 protein. The data hold 450,000 to 650,000 distinct CDR3 sequences, with about 24% observed a single time. The germline gives CDR1 SGHDN, CDR2 FVKESK. The CDR3 contains 19 residues. Study-level findings and limits: Age advanced and TCR beta diversity per million T cells fell, roughly linearly. Naive T cell percentage showed a strong correlation with TCR beta diversity.

These same records also appear under a second study, on T cells of mothers and their children. From that report: Barcodes and 2-4 random nucleotides were added by M1S in the second PCR.

The clonotype originates from a boy aged 5 to 17 in good health. The chain carries TRBV14 and TRBJ2-1; 9 nucleotides match TRBD1. The J call could be wrong; TRBJ2-5 is a better fit for the DNA end. The specimen sequenced was blood. CDR3 in amino acids: CASSQDLLSGKGQGKTQYF. The CDR3 DNA reads TGTGCCAGCAGCCAAGATCTTTTAAGTGGAAAGGGACAGGGCAAGACCCAGTACTTC.